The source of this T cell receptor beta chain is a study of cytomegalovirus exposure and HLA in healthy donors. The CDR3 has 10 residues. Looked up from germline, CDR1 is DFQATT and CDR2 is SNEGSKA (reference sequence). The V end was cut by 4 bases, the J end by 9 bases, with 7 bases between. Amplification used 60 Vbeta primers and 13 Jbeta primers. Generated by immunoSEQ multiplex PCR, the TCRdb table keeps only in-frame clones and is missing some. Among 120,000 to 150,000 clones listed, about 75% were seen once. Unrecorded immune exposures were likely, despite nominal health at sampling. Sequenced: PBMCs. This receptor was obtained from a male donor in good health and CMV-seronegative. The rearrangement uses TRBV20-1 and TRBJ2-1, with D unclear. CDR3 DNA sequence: TGCAGTGCTACCCAAATTGAGCAGTTCTTC. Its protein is CSATQIEQFF.